The 5 T cell receptor beta chains below come from one sample, sequenced in a study of regulatory and conventional T cells in RAG deficiency. The sorted conventional CD4+ T cells were CD25-low and CD127-high, with genomic DNA sequenced. Assay used: immunoSEQ multiplex PCR; TCRdb lists only in-frame clones, some missing. The sample gives more than 20,000 clones, 95% to 96% of which show up once; about 1.2% is in the top ten. A further study also used this sample, focusing on regulatory T cells. Turning to that study: The PCR used 52 TRBV and 13 TRBJ primers.

Sequenced: CD25- CD4+ T cells sorted from blood. The receptors stem from a human donor in good health.

The chain is built from TRBV7-2 and TRBJ2-6; 10 positions match TRBD1. Germline trimming cut 5 bases from V and 2 bases from J; bases unmatched to any gene: 0. Germline V gene sequence: CDR1 SGHTA, CDR2 FQGNSA. This CDR3 spans 15 amino acids. The DNA for the CDR3 is TGTGCCAGCAGCGGGACAGGGGCTGGGGCCAACGTCCTGACTTTC. This translates into CASSGTGAGANVLTF.

The V and J genes are TRBV5-6 and TRBJ2-5; 8 bases match TRBD2. Trimming removed 0 bases from V and 5 bases from J; junction bases left unmatched: 15. This CDR3 comprises 18 residues. Germline CDR1 and CDR2: SGHDT and YYEEEE. The CDR3 DNA is TGTGCCAGCAGCTTGGGTCGACGGGGGGGATCGTTCCTTGAGACCCAGTACTTC. This gives the protein CASSLGRRGGSFLETQYF.

This chain joins TRBV7-3 and TRBJ2-1; 12 bases fit TRBD2. This CDR3 is built from 15 residues. The germline V gene encodes CDR1 SGHTA and CDR2 FQGTGA. V lost 2 bases, J lost 9 bases, and 5 bases stayed unmatched. The CDR3 loop reads CASSLLAGGHGEQFF. The DNA of the CDR3 is TGTGCCAGCAGCTTACTAGCGGGGGGGCACGGTGAGCAGTTCTTC.

The chain combines TRBV19 with TRBJ1-5, with 7 bases that match TRBD1. The CDR3 totals 14 residues. The trim removed 9 bases at V and 1 base at J, leaving 6 bases unmatched. In germline, CDR1 is LNHDA, CDR2 SQIVND (reference sequence). Here the CDR3 reads CASQQGPSNQPQHF. CDR3 sequence (DNA): TGTGCCAGCCAACAGGGGCCGAGCAATCAGCCCCAGCATTTT. Using reference TRBV19 and TRBJ1-5 for the parts outside the CDR3, the full variable domain is DGGITQSPKYLFRKEGQNVTLSCEQNLNHDAMYWYRQDPGQGLRLIYYSQIVNDFQKGDIAEGYSVSREKKESFPLTVTSAQKNPTAFYLCASQQGPSNQPQHFGDGTRLSIL.

The rearrangement links TRBV19 to TRBJ1-1; 7 bases align to TRBD1. The V and J ends lost 5 bases and 3 bases, in that order; junction bases with no gene match: 3. Germline V gene sequence: CDR1 LNHDA, CDR2 SQIVND (reference sequence). CDR3 length equals 13 residues. For the CDR3, the DNA is TGTGCCAGTAGTTCAGACAGGGACACTGAAGCTTTCTTT. It codes for CASSSDRDTEAFF. Full variable domain (missing parts from reference TRBV19 and TRBJ1-1): DGGITQSPKYLFRKEGQNVTLSCEQNLNHDAMYWYRQDPGQGLRLIYYSQIVNDFQKGDIAEGYSVSREKKESFPLTVTSAQKNPTAFYLCASSSDRDTEAFFGQGTRLTVV.